These 16 T cell receptor beta chains originate from one sample sequenced in a study of T-cell memory formation after mild COVID-19. MiXCR was run by TCRdb on the 5' RACE reads, yielding one entry per CDR3 protein. The sample has about 150,000 distinct CDR3 sequences, roughly 6.3% seen once; the top ten hold around 1.9%. Sequencing was performed on PBMCs or a T cell subset sorted from them (not recorded which). These receptors were taken from an adult woman who had mild COVID-19 (a few samples of this study predate the infection). Cell type and time point are not known.

This clonotype was seen many times. The rearrangement uses TRBV20-1 and TRBJ1-2, with TRBD1 matching 8 bases. Trimming at V came to 3 bases and at J to 4 bases, leaving 4 bases not matched to a gene. CDR1 is DFQATT, CDR2 SNEGSKA, per germline (reference sequence). The CDR3 length is 13 residues. The CDR3 nucleotides are TGCAGTGCTAGCTGGGGACAGGCCTATGGCTACACCTTC. Translation gives CSASWGQAYGYTF.

In this sample, this clonotype turned up many times. The chain couples TRBV7-2 to TRBJ1-1; D remains ambiguous. Per germline, CDR1 SGHTA and CDR2 FQGNSA. The CDR3 totals 13 residues. Deletions cut 6 bases from V and 1 base from J, with 9 bases between. In nucleotides, the CDR3 is TGTGCCAGCAGGAATCAACCGAACACTGAAGCTTTCTTT. It codes for CASRNQPNTEAFF.

This clonotype was counted between two and nine times. The gene calls are TRBV5-4 and TRBJ2-5, with 7 bases matching TRBD1. There are 15 residues in the CDR3. Germline CDR1 and CDR2: SGHNT and YYREEE (reference sequence). J lost 4 bases, V lost 3 bases, and 9 bases had no gene match. This CDR3 reads CASSWTTGAGETQYF. CDR3 coding DNA: TGTGCCAGCAGCTGGACAACAGGGGCTGGAGAGACCCAGTACTTC. The full variable domain, its missing parts supplied by reference TRBV5-4 and TRBJ2-5, is ETGVTQSPTHLIKTRGQQVTLRCSSQSGHNTVSWYQQALGQGPQFIFQYYREEENGRGNFPPRFSGLQFPNYSSELNVNALELDDSALYLCASSWTTGAGETQYFGPGTRLLVL.

This clonotype was seen at least ten times. The rearrangement uses TRBV5-1 and TRBJ1-5; D gene uncertain. This CDR3 region has 11 residues. The germline gives CDR1 SGHRS, CDR2 YFSETQ. V dropped 4 bases and J dropped 9 bases, with 8 bases sitting between them. CDR3 nucleotide sequence: TGCGCCAGCAGCCCCTGTGGGCCCCAGCATTTT. Translated: CASSPCGPQHF.

This clonotype was counted ten times or more. This chain uses TRBV27 with TRBJ1-1; unclear D gene. V was trimmed by 2 bases and J by 5 bases, leaving 18 bases between them. The germline V gene encodes CDR1 MNHEY and CDR2 SMNVEV (reference sequence). This CDR3 has 16 residues. CDR3 loop: CASSLGSVGVVTEAFF. Here the CDR3 DNA reads TGTGCCAGCAGTTTAGGGTCGGTTGGAGTGGTGACTGAAGCTTTCTTT.

Ten or more counts support this clonotype. V and J are TRBV5-4 and TRBJ2-3, with D unresolved. V gave up 0 bases and J gave up 9 bases, with 5 bases separating them. This CDR3 comprises 11 residues. Looked up from germline, CDR1 is SGHNT and CDR2 is YYREEE (reference sequence). The CDR3 sequence is CASSLGQTQYF. The CDR3 nucleotides are TGTGCCAGCAGCTTGGGGCAGACGCAGTATTTT. Complete variable domain (other parts from reference TRBV5-4 and TRBJ2-3): ETGVTQSPTHLIKTRGQQVTLRCSSQSGHNTVSWYQQALGQGPQFIFQYYREEENGRGNFPPRFSGLQFPNYSSELNVNALELDDSALYLCASSLGQTQYFGPGTRLTVL.

The table lists this clonotype with many counts. V usage is TRBV18 and J usage is TRBJ2-6; TRBD1 is a possible D gene (5 bases). Germline CDR1 reads KGHSH; CDR2 reads LQKENI. There are 16 residues in the CDR3. Trimming removed 0 bases from V and 2 bases from J, with 8 bases in between. The CDR3 is CASSPPIRAGANVLTF. The CDR3 DNA sequence: TGTGCCAGCTCACCACCGATCAGGGCTGGGGCCAACGTCCTGACTTTC.

V is TRBV20-1 and J is TRBJ1-1; D gene ambiguous. Germline V gene sequence: CDR1 DFQATT, CDR2 SNEGSKA (reference sequence). The CDR3 consists of 12 residues. Trimming removed 4 bases from V and 4 bases from J, with 10 bases in between. The DNA for the CDR3 is TGCAGTGCTACCCGTAGAGGCACTGAAGCTTTCTTT. Translated, it gives CSATRRGTEAFF.

A few counts support this clonotype. V is TRBV15 and J is TRBJ2-1; D remains ambiguous. V was pared by 1 base and J by 6 bases, with 7 bases between. Germline V gene lookup returns CDR1 LNHNV and CDR2 YYDKDF (reference sequence). This CDR3 has 13 residues. CDR3 loop: CATSRVYTNEQFF. The CDR3 DNA is TGTGCCACCAGCAGAGTTTACACCAATGAGCAGTTCTTC.

This clonotype was picked up many times. The chain links TRBV24-1 to TRBJ2-1; D is uncertain. V was cut by 0 bases and J by 0 bases, with 14 bases left in between. Germline-derived CDR1 and CDR2 are KGHDR and SFDVKD. The CDR3 has 18 amino acids. This CDR3 reads CATSDLHLWTSSYNEQFF. CDR3 nucleotides: TGTGCCACCAGTGATTTGCACTTGTGGACGAGCTCCTACAATGAGCAGTTCTTC.

This clonotype occurred a few times. The genes are TRBV3-1 and TRBJ2-7; D is possibly TRBD1 or TRBD2 (6 bases each). The germline gives CDR1 LGHDT, CDR2 YNNKEL (reference sequence). V was trimmed by 1 base and J by 7 bases, leaving 17 bases between them. The CDR3 totals 15 residues. In nucleotides, the CDR3 is TGTGCCAGCAGCCAAGGGGGGCTTCGGGGGCGTGAGCAGTACTTC. Protein: CASSQGGLRGREQYF.

This clonotype was detected ten times or more. The genes are TRBV21-1 and TRBJ2-1; the DNA was not used to check the table's D call, TRBD2. TRBV21-1 is classified as a pseudogene. This CDR3 is built from 15 residues. CDR3 coding DNA: TGTGCCAGCAGCCGCGGACTAGCGGGCTACAATGAGCAGTTCTTC. Its protein product is CASSRGLAGYNEQFF.

V is TRBV15 and J is TRBJ1-1; D gene unclear. This CDR3 is 13 amino acids long. Trimming left V 8 bases short and J 0 bases short, with 10 bases between. CDR1 is LNHNV and CDR2 is YYDKDF in the germline V gene (reference sequence). This CDR3 is CATAGDLNTEAFF. The CDR3 DNA reads TGTGCCACCGCAGGAGATTTGAACACTGAAGCTTTCTTT.

This clonotype showed up many times. V is TRBV12-2 and J is TRBJ2-7; the table's D call, TRBD1, was not checked against the DNA. TRBV12-2 is designated a pseudogene. CDR3 length equals 16 residues. CDR3 sequence reads: CASRLPPYPGLYEQYF. The CDR3 nucleotides read TGTGCAAGTCGCTTACCCCCCTATCCGGGACTATACGAGCAGTACTTC.

This clonotype has ten or more counts. The chain is built from TRBV20-1 and TRBJ2-7; 7 bases are shared with TRBD1. CDR1 and CDR2 (germline): DFQATT, SNEGSKA (reference sequence). Trimming at V came to 6 bases and at J to 2 bases, leaving 4 bases not matched to a gene. This CDR3 region has 12 residues. The CDR3, as DNA: TGCAGTGCCATGGACAGGCCCTACGAGCAGTACTTC. Amino acids: CSAMDRPYEQYF.

This clonotype occurred many times. This chain joins TRBV5-6 and TRBJ2-7; 8 nucleotides line up with TRBD1. The CDR3 is made up of 16 amino acids. CDR1 and CDR2 (germline): SGHDT, YYEEEE. Trimming took 0 bases from V and 2 from J; bases not matched to a gene: 7. This CDR3 is CASSLARTGLTYEQYF. The CDR3 bases are TGTGCCAGCAGCTTGGCCAGGACAGGGCTTACCTACGAGCAGTACTTC.